There are many counts of the clone carrying this T cell receptor (beta chain). TCRdb re-analysed the PCR reads in MiXCR, keeping a single row per CDR3 protein. The top ten hold about a tenth of the sample, which has about 93,000 distinct CDR3 sequences, roughly half seen once. This sample is part of a study of CDR3 diversity in severe acne. From germline, CDR1 is LGHDT and CDR2 YNNKEL (reference sequence). There are 12 residues in the CDR3. The germline V and J ends were trimmed by 4 bases and 5 bases, with 9 bases remaining between them. The chain is built from TRBV3-1 and TRBJ2-7; no clear D. Sequenced sample: blood. This receptor was taken from a male donor in good health, serving as a control. CDR3 sequence (DNA): TGTGCCAGCAGCCCGATTGGACACGAGCAGTACTTC. Protein product: CASSPIGHEQYF.